A single sample gave rise to the 17 T cell receptor beta chains below, sequenced in a study of T-cell reconstitution after alpha-beta-depleted transplantation in children. The TCRbeta library was prepared with unique molecular identifiers. TCRdb redid the calling of the PCR reads with MiXCR, one entry per CDR3 protein. This table has hundreds of thousands of distinct CDR3 sequences, 10% to 13% appearing once. This specimen was PBMCs, taken before TCRalphabeta/CD19-depleted stem cell transplant. Receptors originate from a child younger than 10 with inherited bone marrow failure, due to receive a stem cell transplant.

This clonotype came up many times. The chain combines TRBV6-2 or TRBV6-3 with TRBJ2-3; a weak D match, TRBD2 (5 bases). Germline values: CDR1 MNHEY, CDR2 SVGEGT. The CDR3 is made up of 14 amino acids. Trimming left V 2 bases short and J 6 bases short, with 12 bases between. The CDR3 sequence: CASSYKSEADTQYF. DNA of the CDR3: TGTGCCAGCAGTTACAAGTCGGAGGCCGATACGCAGTATTTT.

This sequence joins TRBV15 and TRBJ2-2, with 9 bases fitting TRBD2. The germline CDR1 and CDR2 sequences are LNHNV and YYDKDF (reference sequence). V was pared by 0 bases and J by 6 bases, with 8 bases of the junction left unmatched. The length of the CDR3 is 17 residues. CDR3 amino acids: CATSRDAGGGFPGELFF. The CDR3, as DNA: TGTGCCACCAGCAGAGATGCGGGGGGGGGGTTCCCCGGGGAGCTGTTTTTT. Based on the CDR3 plus reference TRBV15 and TRBJ2-2, the full variable domain is DAMVIQNPRYQVTQFGKPVTLSCSQTLNHNVMYWYQQKSSQAPKLLFHYYDKDFNNEADTPDNFQSRRPNTSFCFLDIRSPGLGDTAMYLCATSRDAGGGFPGELFFGEGSRLTVL.

In its sample, this clonotype was seen many times. The J gene is TRBJ2-7, the V gene TRBV12-3 or TRBV12-4; D is unclear. The CDR3 is 15 residues long. Trimming took 3 bases from V and 0 from J, leaving 12 bases between them. CDR3 region: CASSLSSEASYEQYF. CDR3 coding DNA: TGTGCCAGCAGTTTGAGCAGCGAAGCCTCCTACGAGCAGTACTTC.

To note about this clonotype: This may arise from a read error, as a much more abundant clone is one base away. The chain has TRBV10-3 and TRBJ2-1; 13 bases are shared with TRBD2. CDR1 is ENHRY and CDR2 is SYGVKD in the germline V gene. The CDR3 is 15 residues long. The CDR3 is CDISGLAGVPNEQFF. The CDR3 DNA reads as TGTGACATCAGCGGACTAGCGGGAGTCCCCAATGAGCAGTTCTTC.

In the case of this clonotype: A much larger clone lies one base from this, so it may be a read error. V and J are TRBV20-1 and TRBJ2-5; D is unclear. V was pared by 6 bases and J by 3 bases, with 17 bases between. There are 14 residues in the CDR3. CDR1 is DFQATT, CDR2 SNEGSKA, per germline (reference sequence). The CDR3 DNA reads TGCAGTGCCCGCCCAGGACCAGTTAAAGAGACCCAGTACTTC. This codes for CSARPGPVKETQYF.

This chain connects TRBV5-1 to TRBJ2-1; 7 bases match TRBD2. Germline V gene data show CDR1 as SGHRS and CDR2 as YFSETQ. The ends lost 2 bases at V and 4 bases at J; junction bases unmatched: 9. The CDR3 totals 16 residues. The CDR3 bases are TGCGCCAGCAGCTTCAGGCGGGAGACGGGTTACAATGAGCAGTTCTTC. Protein product: CASSFRRETGYNEQFF.

There are a few counts of this clonotype. V and J are TRBV9 and TRBJ1-1; a possible D gene is TRBD1 (5 bases). Germline V lookup: CDR1 SGDLS, CDR2 YYNGEE. This CDR3 comprises 13 residues. V was pared by 7 bases and J by 4 bases, with 14 bases between. The CDR3 region is CASRGGTATEAFF. In DNA form, the CDR3 reads TGTGCCAGCCGGGGGGGAACAGCCACTGAAGCTTTCTTT.

This clonotype has at least ten counts. This rearrangement joins TRBV12-3 or TRBV12-4 to TRBJ2-7; 12 bases fit TRBD2. The CDR3 covers 18 residues. J lost 0 bases, V lost 5 bases, and 11 bases had no gene match. The CDR3 here is CASSPPGLAGPRSYEQYF. The CDR3 DNA reads as TGTGCCAGCAGTCCACCGGGACTAGCGGGCCCCCGCTCCTACGAGCAGTACTTC.

The gene calls are TRBV7-2 and TRBJ2-3; possible D gene TRBD2, 5 bases. The V end lost 5 bases, the J end lost 0 bases, and 15 bases lay between the germline ends. Looked up from germline, CDR1 is SGHTA and CDR2 is FQGNSA. This CDR3 has 16 residues. CDR3 amino acids: CASSVEGEYSTDTQYF. The CDR3 region has the DNA TGTGCCAGCAGCGTAGAGGGAGAGTATAGCACAGATACGCAGTATTTT.

This clonotype was seen at least ten times. The chain employs TRBV27 and TRBJ2-1, with D uncertain. With 5 bases removed from V and 8 bases from J, the gap between germline ends came to 10 bases. Germline V gene lookup returns CDR1 MNHEY and CDR2 SMNVEV (reference sequence). The CDR3 runs 12 residues. The CDR3 DNA is TGTGCCAGCAGTCCCCGGACCGATGAGCAGTTCTTC. Its protein is CASSPRTDEQFF.

This chain joins TRBV19 and TRBJ2-4; D is possibly TRBD1 (5 bases). The CDR3 is 13 amino acids. Germline CDR1 LNHDA, CDR2 SQIVND (reference sequence). The V end was cut by 3 bases, the J end by 6 bases, with 9 bases between. The CDR3 bases are TGTGCCAGTAGTATCGATGGGGCAAACATTCAGTACTTC. It encodes CASSIDGANIQYF.

This clonotype was counted a few times. J is TRBJ2-7 and V is TRBV27, with 7 positions matching TRBD2. The trim removed 5 bases at V and 4 bases at J, leaving 11 bases unmatched. There are 15 residues in the CDR3. CDR1 and CDR2 (germline): MNHEY, SMNVEV (reference sequence). The CDR3 protein is CASSPPLADLYEQYF. The CDR3 DNA reads TGTGCCAGCAGTCCTCCCCTAGCGGACCTTTACGAGCAGTACTTC.

On this clonotype itself: A read error is possible here, since a much larger clone lies one base away. This rearrangement joins TRBV10-3 to TRBJ2-1; D possibly matches TRBD1 or TRBD2 (5 bases each). The V end lost 3 bases, the J end lost 3 bases, and 15 bases lay between the germline ends. CDR1 is ENHRY, CDR2 SYGVKD, per germline. This CDR3 is built from 16 residues. The CDR3 DNA reads TGTGCCATCAGTGACGACGAGGGGAGCTTCTACAATGAGCAGTTCTTC. This translates into CAISDDEGSFYNEQFF.

Notes on this clonotype: A much larger clone lies one base from this, so it may be a read error. This chain uses TRBV6-1 with TRBJ2-3; the match to TRBD1 covers 8 bases. CDR1 and CDR2 from the germline V gene are MNHNS and SASEGT. Trimming cost V 6 bases and J 2 bases; bases outside gene matches: 4. The CDR3 extends over 14 amino acids. The CDR3 DNA follows: TGTGCCAGCAGGGCGGACAGGGTCACAGATACGCAGTATTTT. It codes for CASRADRVTDTQYF.

This clonotype has a count of ten or more. The genes are TRBV9 and TRBJ2-7; D is ambiguous. With 2 bases removed from V and 3 bases from J, the gap between germline ends came to 12 bases. Germline V lookup: CDR1 SGDLS, CDR2 YYNGEE. This CDR3 spans 14 amino acids. The CDR3 is CASSVLEVDYEQYF. In nucleotides, the CDR3 is TGTGCCAGCAGCGTTTTAGAGGTGGACTACGAGCAGTACTTC.

This chain joins TRBV19 and TRBJ2-2; weak D call: TRBD2 (6 bases). The V end lost 5 bases, the J end lost 5 bases, and 15 bases lay between the germline ends. The CDR3 runs 15 residues. Germline V lookup: CDR1 LNHDA, CDR2 SQIVND (reference sequence). The CDR3: CASSRLVSTTGELFF. As DNA, the CDR3 is TGTGCCAGTAGTCGACTAGTATCAACGACCGGGGAGCTGTTTTTT. Drawing the rest from reference TRBV19 and TRBJ2-2, the complete variable domain is DGGITQSPKYLFRKEGQNVTLSCEQNLNHDAMYWYRQDPGQGLRLIYYSQIVNDFQKGDIAEGYSVSREKKESFPLTVTSAQKNPTAFYLCASSRLVSTTGELFFGEGSRLTVL.

This chain uses TRBV7-9 with TRBJ2-1; 7 bases map to TRBD2. Per germline, CDR1 SEHNR and CDR2 FQNEAQ (reference sequence). The CDR3 is 13 amino acids. V gave up 1 base and J gave up 9 bases; unmatched junction bases: 3. The CDR3: CASSLERGSEQFF. CDR3 nucleotides: TGTGCCAGCAGCTTAGAGCGGGGATCTGAGCAGTTCTTC.